These 26 T cell receptor beta chains originate from one sample sequenced in a study of cytomegalovirus exposure and HLA in healthy donors. This PCR relied on a set of 60 Vbeta primers and 13 Jbeta primers. TCRdb keeps only in-frame clones here, not all; method: immunoSEQ multiplex PCR. The sample consists of tens of thousands of clones, roughly 74% of them appearing once. Material: PBMCs. The receptors were sampled from a woman in her fifties or sixties in good health and CMV-seropositive.

The chain couples TRBV18 to TRBJ2-7; D might be TRBD2 (6 bases). The CDR3 is made up of 14 amino acids. From germline, CDR1 is KGHSH and CDR2 LQKENI. The ends were cut back, 3 bases at V and 4 bases at J, with 13 bases in the middle. The CDR3 DNA reads TGTGCCAGCTCACCGCGGGACGGAAAGTACGAGCAGTACTTC. This codes for CASSPRDGKYEQYF.

The rearrangement joins TRBV7-9 to TRBJ2-5; TRBD2 matches 10 bases. Germline assignment: CDR1 SEHNR and CDR2 FQNEAQ (reference sequence). The trim removed 4 bases at V and 2 bases at J, leaving 4 bases unmatched. The CDR3 extends over 15 amino acids. DNA for the CDR3: TGTGCCAGCAGCTCGAGCGGGAGGGGACAAGAGACCCAGTACTTC. Translation: CASSSSGRGQETQYF.

V is TRBV28 and J is TRBJ2-7, with 14 bases that match TRBD2. V lost 2 bases and J lost 5; bases outside the gene matches: 14. CDR3 length: 19 amino acids. The V gene's germline CDR1 is MDHEN and CDR2 SYDVKM. The CDR3 region has the DNA TGTGCCAGCAGTTTAACGGGCGGACTAGCGGGAGGCGGGGACCACGAGCAGTACTTC. Its translation: CASSLTGGLAGGGDHEQYF.

CDR3 residues: CASSFFNSPLHF. For the CDR3, the DNA is TGTGCCAGCAGCTTCTTTAATTCACCCCTCCACTTT. The genes are TRBV5-6 and TRBJ1-6; no definite D call. This CDR3 is 12 amino acids long. Trimming left V 2 bases short and J 6 bases short, with 3 bases between. Looked up from germline, CDR1 is SGHDT and CDR2 is YYEEEE.

The chain recombines TRBV7-9 with TRBJ1-1; 7 bases match TRBD1. The CDR3 length is 15 residues. Losses at the gene ends were 5 bases for V and 4 bases for J; bases not matched to a gene: 10. Germline loops: CDR1 SEHNR, CDR2 FQNEAQ (reference sequence). The CDR3 nucleotides are TGTGCCAGCAGCGCCACCGGGACAGTGGGCACTGAAGCTTTCTTT. This sequence encodes CASSATGTVGTEAFF.

This rearrangement joins TRBV15 to TRBJ2-3; 7 nucleotides align to TRBD1. Germline CDR1 reads LNHNV; CDR2 reads YYDKDF (reference sequence). J gave up 3 bases and V 3 bases, and 3 bases lay outside the gene matches. The CDR3 has 14 residues. CDR3 amino acids: CATSSRQGTDTQYF. DNA of the CDR3: TGTGCCACCAGCAGTCGACAGGGAACAGATACGCAGTATTTT.

This clone was observed a few times. The CDR3 loop is CASSPTGFGANVLTF. CDR3 DNA: TGTGCCAGCAGCCCGACTGGGTTTGGGGCCAACGTCCTGACTTTC. This rearrangement joins TRBV9 to TRBJ2-6; D gene ambiguous. Trimming took 4 bases from V and 3 from J, leaving 11 bases between them. The CDR3 loop spans 15 amino acids. Germline loops: CDR1 SGDLS, CDR2 YYNGEE. Complete variable domain (other parts from reference TRBV9 and TRBJ2-6): DSGVTQTPKHLITATGQRVTLRCSPRSGDLSVYWYQQSLDQGLQFLIQYYNGEERAKGNILERFSAQQFPDLHSELNLSSLELGDSALYFCASSPTGFGANVLTFGAGSRLTVL.

The rearrangement uses TRBV6-5 and TRBJ1-5; 8 bases match TRBD1. Trimming took 5 bases from V and 3 from J; bases not matched to a gene: 3. The CDR3 length is 14 residues. Germline lookup yields CDR1 MNHEY and CDR2 SVGAGI. DNA of the CDR3: TGTGCCAGCAGTCGGGGACAGGACAATCAGCCCCAGCATTTT. This sequence encodes CASSRGQDNQPQHF.

The chain uses TRBV19 and TRBJ2-7; TRBD2 agrees at 8 bases. The CDR3 consists of 15 residues. Germline V gene lookup returns CDR1 LNHDA and CDR2 SQIVND (reference sequence). The junction had 5 bases not matched to a gene; V was cut back by 4 bases and J by 0 bases. The CDR3 is CASSTVLAASYEQYF. The CDR3 DNA is TGTGCCAGTAGTACCGTACTAGCGGCCTCCTACGAGCAGTACTTC.

The genes are TRBV5-4 and TRBJ2-3, with TRBD2 matching 10 bases. Per the germline V gene, CDR1 is SGHNT and CDR2 is YYREEE (reference sequence). This CDR3 has 15 residues. Trimming cost V 1 base and J 3 bases; bases outside gene matches: 2. As DNA, the CDR3 is TGTGCCAGCAGCTTGACTAGCGGGATGACAGATACGCAGTATTTT. It is translated as CASSLTSGMTDTQYF. Based on the CDR3 plus reference TRBV5-4 and TRBJ2-3, the full variable domain is ETGVTQSPTHLIKTRGQQVTLRCSSQSGHNTVSWYQQALGQGPQFIFQYYREEENGRGNFPPRFSGLQFPNYSSELNVNALELDDSALYLCASSLTSGMTDTQYFGPGTRLTVL.

Only a few counts were recorded for this clone. V gene TRBV7-8 combines with J gene TRBJ2-7; no definite D call. Trimming cost V 3 bases and J 0 bases, with 6 bases left between them. Germline assignment: CDR1 SGHVS and CDR2 FQNEAQ. The length of the CDR3 is 13 residues. This chain's CDR3 is CASSFKSSYEQYF. The CDR3 DNA follows: TGTGCCAGCAGCTTCAAGAGCTCCTACGAGCAGTACTTC.

The chain carries TRBV19 and TRBJ1-1, with D possibly being TRBD1 (6 bases). V shed 2 bases and J shed 6 bases, with 10 bases lying between them. Looked up from germline, CDR1 is LNHDA and CDR2 is SQIVND (reference sequence). The CDR3 extends over 13 amino acids. CDR3 protein: CASSIRGGPEAFF. CDR3 DNA sequence: TGTGCCAGTAGTATACGGGGGGGCCCTGAAGCTTTCTTT.

The chain links TRBV10-2 to TRBJ2-5; 9 nucleotides agree with TRBD2. After removal of 9 bases from V and 0 bases from J, the junction contained 5 bases not matched to a gene. CDR1 is WSHSY and CDR2 is SAAADI in the germline V gene. The length of the CDR3 is 14 residues. The CDR3 region has the DNA TGCGCCAGTTGGACTAGCGAGTACCAAGAGACCCAGTACTTC. Translating it yields CASWTSEYQETQYF.

This clone occurred once. The rearrangement joins TRBV6-6 to TRBJ2-7, with TRBD2 matching over 9 bases. CDR3 length: 14 residues. Germline CDR1 reads MNHNY; CDR2 reads SVGAGI (reference sequence). Unmatched junction bases numbered 5, after V lost 6 bases and J lost 2 bases. The CDR3 nucleotides are TGTGCCAGCAGGGGGGCTAGCGGGACCTACGAGCAGTACTTC. It translates to CASRGASGTYEQYF.

This chain uses TRBV6-5 with TRBJ1-2; D is uncertain. The CDR3 is 16 residues long. Trimming removed 0 bases at V and 3 bases at J, with 14 bases between. Germline V gene data show CDR1 as MNHEY and CDR2 as SVGAGI. In DNA, the CDR3 is TGTGCCAGCAGTTACTCCCGGACTCCTGGCTACTATGGCTACACCTTC. Amino acids: CASSYSRTPGYYGYTF.

The V gene is TRBV19, the J gene TRBJ2-2; D unresolved. The V gene lost 5 bases and the J gene lost 6 bases, with 10 bases spanning the gap. This CDR3 region has 13 residues. Germline-derived CDR1 and CDR2 are LNHDA and SQIVND (reference sequence). In DNA, the CDR3 is TGTGCCAGTAGTCATAGCTATCCCGGGGAGCTGTTTTTT. This gives the protein CASSHSYPGELFF.

This chain joins TRBV18 and TRBJ1-2, with 12 bases aligning to TRBD1. The CDR3 is 17 residues long. The germline CDR1 and CDR2 sequences are KGHSH and LQKENI. J gave up 7 bases and V 2 bases, and 11 bases lay outside the gene matches. CDR3 residues: CASSPAPGQGAVGGYTF. The CDR3 coding sequence is TGTGCCAGCTCACCAGCACCGGGACAGGGGGCGGTTGGTGGCTACACCTTC.

The chain recombines TRBV30 with TRBJ2-5, with 9 bases matching TRBD2. CDR1 is GTSNPN, CDR2 SVGIG, per germline (reference sequence). The CDR3 has 18 residues. V shed 3 bases, J shed 5 bases, and the junction held 19 bases outside the gene matches. The CDR3: CAWRGGAQGGRARETQYF. CDR3 DNA: TGTGCCTGGAGGGGGGGGGCCCAGGGCGGGAGGGCACGCGAGACCCAGTACTTC.

The chain couples TRBV5-1 to TRBJ2-7; 7 bases are a match to TRBD1. The CDR3 has 14 residues. V dropped 5 bases and J dropped 4; count of bases not matched to a gene: 9. CDR1 and CDR2 from the germline V gene are SGHRS and YFSETQ. For the CDR3, the DNA is TGCGCCAGCAGACCCGGGACAGAGAAATACGAGCAGTACTTC. Translation gives CASRPGTEKYEQYF.

V usage is TRBV7-2 and J usage is TRBJ2-7; D may be TRBD1 (6 bases). CDR1 is SGHTA, CDR2 FQGNSA, per germline. Trimming removed 6 bases at V and 2 bases at J, with 17 bases between. The CDR3 has 15 amino acids. CDR3: CASSPNRVNTYEQYF. CDR3 DNA sequence: TGTGCCAGCAGTCCCAACAGGGTAAATACCTACGAGCAGTACTTC.

This clone appeared once. V usage is TRBV7-2 and J usage is TRBJ2-7; 8 bases are a match to TRBD1. Germline lookup yields CDR1 SGHTA and CDR2 FQGNSA. The trim removed 4 bases at V and 3 bases at J, leaving 5 bases unmatched. This CDR3 is 14 amino acids long. The CDR3 loop is CASSWRTGGYEQYF. CDR3 coding DNA: TGTGCCAGCAGCTGGCGCACAGGGGGCTACGAGCAGTACTTC.

J is TRBJ1-2 and V is TRBV5-6, with 7 bases matching TRBD1. Germline values: CDR1 SGHDT, CDR2 YYEEEE. The CDR3 contains 18 residues. Trimming at V came to 0 bases and at J to 1 base, leaving 12 bases not matched to a gene. Written as DNA, the CDR3 is TGTGCCAGCAGCTTGGTGGGCCGACAGGGAAAAGTTAACTATGGCTACACCTTC. Translated, it gives CASSLVGRQGKVNYGYTF.

This clone was observed a handful of times. The CDR3: CASSDLNYGYTF. The CDR3 DNA reads TGCGCCAGCAGTGATCTAAACTATGGCTACACCTTC. This sequence joins TRBV10-2 and TRBJ1-2; D unresolved. There are 12 residues in the CDR3. The germline gives CDR1 WSHSY, CDR2 SAAADI. Between the trimmed V and J ends, which lost 3 bases and 2 bases, there was a span of 4 bases.

Remarks on this clone: Other DNA sequences in this sample translate to the same CDR3. The chain uses TRBV7-2 and TRBJ1-5; D gene uncertain. This CDR3 comprises 14 residues. Germline-derived CDR1 and CDR2 are SGHTA and FQGNSA. V lost 2 bases to trimming and J lost 4 bases, with 9 bases between them. This CDR3 is CASSLRRGNQPQHF. The CDR3 coding sequence is TGTGCCAGCAGCTTAAGGCGGGGTAATCAGCCCCAGCATTTT.

This clone was picked up a small number of times. J is TRBJ2-3 and V is TRBV7-6; D gene uncertain. Trimming took off 3 bases at V and 1 base at J, with 11 bases between the two ends. The CDR3 runs 15 residues. Germline V gives CDR1 SGHVS, CDR2 FNYEAQ. CDR3 in amino acids: CASSFRDGGTDTQYF. CDR3 sequence (DNA): TGTGCCAGCAGCTTCAGAGATGGAGGCACAGATACGCAGTATTTT.

This clone was counted a single time. The genes are TRBV9 and TRBJ1-3; tentatively, D is TRBD1 (6 bases). V was shortened by 5 bases and J by 0 bases, with 6 bases between the two germline ends. The CDR3 is made up of 13 amino acids. Per germline, CDR1 SGDLS and CDR2 YYNGEE. The CDR3 nucleotides read TGTGCCAGCAGGGGGGCCTCTGGAAACACCATATATTTT. This translates into CASRGASGNTIYF.